The T cell receptor beta chain under discussion was sequenced for a study of T cells after yellow fever vaccination. In this sample, this clonotype turned up a few times. The antigen is undetermined. This CDR3 has 13 amino acids. Trimming left V 7 bases short and J 10 bases short, with 17 bases between. Germline V gene data show CDR1 as WSHSY and CDR2 as SAAADI. Study outcomes and limitations: Only a small proportion of the clonotypes turned up in both the CD4 and the CD8 compartments, likely arising from convergent recombination.

TCRdb called the 5' RACE reads again in MiXCR, with one record for every CDR3 protein. Found here are about 400,000 distinct CDR3 sequences, 6% to 8% of them singletons; the top ten hold about 15%. J is TRBJ2-1 and V is TRBV10-2; possibly TRBD1 for D (6 bases). The origin of this receptor is a man aged 25 to 45 who received the YFV17D yellow fever vaccine. The input for sequencing was PBMCs, taken 5 days after the yellow fever booster vaccination. The CDR3 protein is CASTQIIGGEQFF. DNA for the CDR3: TGCGCCAGCACCCAAATCATTGGGGGCGAGCAGTTCTTC.